Listed below are T cell receptor beta chains from one sample, sequenced in a study of blood T cell repertoires in COVID-19. Clones were read by immunoSEQ multiplex PCR, and TCRdb kept only the in-frame ones, dropping some. Counted here are about 190,000 clones, roughly 90% occurring once; the ten biggest clones make up around 7%. Sequenced input: peripheral blood. The receptor source for this set is a middle-aged man with acute or convalescent COVID-19. CDR3s include the opening cysteine and the closing phenylalanine or tryptophan. The order of the fields is CDR3 length, V gene, J gene, clone size, D gene, CDR3 DNA, CDR3 protein. The D gene is left open where the match is weak. Not every row has a clone size; where given, it reads once, few, many or a size class.

15	TRBV3-1/TRBV3-2	TRBJ2-1	.	.	TGTGCCAGCAGCCAAGGGCCCCTCTCCTACAATGAGCAGTTCTTC	CASSQGPLSYNEQFF
14	TRBV27	TRBJ1-2	.	TRBD1	TGTGCCAGCAGCCCCGGGACAGCAGACTATGGCTACACCTTC	CASSPGTADYGYTF
12	TRBV5-6	TRBJ2-7	once	.	TGTGCCAGCAGCGTGGAGTACGGCGAGCAGTACTTC	CASSVEYGEQYF
16	TRBV3-1/TRBV3-2	TRBJ2-3	.	TRBD1	TGTGCCAGCAGCTTCCGGACAGGCCTAGGAACAGATACGCAGTATTTT	CASSFRTGLGTDTQYF
16	TRBV6-1	TRBJ2-4	.	.	TGTGCCAGCAGTGGATTGAGCGACCTAGCCAAAAACATTCAGTACTTC	CASSGLSDLAKNIQYF
15	TRBV18	TRBJ1-2	.	.	TGTGCCAGCTCTGCGGACAGAGGGCTTCTTTATGGCTACACCTTC	CASSADRGLLYGYTF
14	TRBV7-3	TRBJ2-1	.	TRBD1	TGTGCCAGCAGCTTAACGGACAGGGTCAATGAGCAGTTCTTC	CASSLTDRVNEQFF
13	TRBV6-5	TRBJ1-5	.	TRBD1	TGTGCCAGCAGGGGGACAGGCAATCAGCCCCAGCATTTT	CASRGTGNQPQHF
14	TRBV7-9	TRBJ1-5	once	.	TGTGCCAGCAGCCCCCTCAGCGGCAATCAGCCCCAGCATTTT	CASSPLSGNQPQHF
16	TRBV14	TRBJ2-5	once	TRBD2	TGTGCCAGCAGCCGATTCCTAGCGGGGGGACAAGAGACCCAGTACTTC	CASSRFLAGGQETQYF
12	TRBV25-1	TRBJ1-2	once	TRBD1	TGTGCCAGCAGCCGAGGGGGCAGTGGCTACACCTTC	CASSRGGSGYTF
15	TRBV29-1	TRBJ2-3	.	TRBD2	TGCAGCGTTGATAGTCTAGCGGCTAGCACAGATACGCAGTATTTT	CSVDSLAASTDTQYF
13	TRBV6-5	TRBJ2-3	.	.	TGTGCCAGCAGTTACTCTGGCGGGGATACGCAGTATTTT	CASSYSGGDTQYF
13	TRBV6-4	TRBJ2-1	.	.	TGTGCCAGCAGAGGGGGCTCCTACAATGAGCAGTTCTTC	CASRGGSYNEQFF
12	TRBV5-1	TRBJ2-7	few	.	TGCGCCAGCAGCTTGGGTCGGGGCGAGCAGTACTTC	CASSLGRGEQYF
14	TRBV5-1	TRBJ1-1	.	TRBD1	TGCGCCAGCAGGACCCGGACAGGGAACACTGAAGCTTTCTTT	CASRTRTGNTEAFF
16	TRBV6-5	TRBJ1-1	.	.	TGTGCCAGCAGTTCTAATATGGGGGCTTATATTATTGAAGCTTTCTTT	CASSSNMGAYIIEAFF
16	TRBV3-1/TRBV3-2	TRBJ2-1	.	TRBD2	TGTGCCAGCAGCCGCACCATAGCGGGTCCGTACAATGAGCAGTTCTTC	CASSRTIAGPYNEQFF
15	TRBV6-1	TRBJ2-5	.	.	TGTGCCAGCAGTGAGGCCGTTCCGGGGCAAGAGACCCAGTACTTC	CASSEAVPGQETQYF
15	TRBV5-6	TRBJ2-1	.	.	TGTGCCAGCAGCTTAGGAGGGACCACCTACAATGAGCAGTTCTTC	CASSLGGTTYNEQFF
13	TRBV2	TRBJ2-5	once	TRBD1	TGTGCCAGCAGACGGACAGGGGTAGAGACCCAGTACTTC	CASRRTGVETQYF
15	TRBV5-1	TRBJ2-3	.	TRBD2	TGCGCCAGCAGAGAGGGACTAGCGAGCGCAGATACGCAGTATTTT	CASREGLASADTQYF
18	TRBV6-1	TRBJ1-2	.	.	TGTGCCAGCAGTGACCAAATTCGCCCGGGAGAAATTAACTATGGCTACACCTTC	CASSDQIRPGEINYGYTF
16	TRBV5-1	TRBJ2-2	.	.	TGCGCCAGCAGCCCCGGAGACGGAGTGAACACCGGGGAGCTGTTTTTT	CASSPGDGVNTGELFF
17	TRBV7-9	TRBJ1-5	.	TRBD1	TGTGCCAGCAGCCCAGGCGGGACAGGGGTTAACAATCAGCCCCAGCATTTT	CASSPGGTGVNNQPQHF
17	TRBV7-3	TRBJ2-3	.	TRBD2	TGTGCCAGCAGTCAAAGTAGCGGGGGTACTAGCACAGATACGCAGTATTTT	CASSQSSGGTSTDTQYF
15	TRBV7-9	TRBJ1-2	.	.	TGTGCCAGCACCCGCGGTACGGAGCGGACCTATGGCTACACCTTC	CASTRGTERTYGYTF
12	TRBV10-1	TRBJ1-2	few	.	TGCGCCAGCAGTGGGACCCCAACAGGTCTCACCTTC	CASSGTPTGLTF
14	TRBV11-2	TRBJ1-3	.	.	TGTGCCAGCAGCTTAGGCAGTACTGGAAACACCATATATTTT	CASSLGSTGNTIYF
18	TRBV18	TRBJ1-6	.	.	TGTGCCAGCTCTCCCCAGGGACTCACGCGGAACTATAATTCACCCCTCCACTTT	CASSPQGLTRNYNSPLHF
12	TRBV7-2	TRBJ2-5	once	.	TGTGCCAGCAGCCGCAACAAAGAGACCCAGTACTTC	CASSRNKETQYF
17	TRBV16	TRBJ2-6	.	.	TGTGCCAGCAGCCCTGGCGCCCGCGGCTCTGGGGCCAACGTCCTGACTTTC	CASSPGARGSGANVLTF
13	TRBV5-1	TRBJ1-3	.	.	TGCGCCAGCAGCTTGGAGGGGGGAAACACCATATATTTT	CASSLEGGNTIYF
15	TRBV20-1	TRBJ2-7	.	TRBD2	TGCAGTGCTAGTTTTGTTGCTAGCGGTTACGCTGCGCAGTACTTC	CSASFVASGYAAQYF
15	TRBV12-5	TRBJ1-1	.	.	TGTGCTAGTGGTTTGGTAAGGGGGGGAAACACTGAAGCTTTCTTT	CASGLVRGGNTEAFF
14	TRBV4-2	TRBJ2-7	.	.	TGTGCCAGCAGCCAAGGGGGAGTTATAAGGGAGCAGTACTTC	CASSQGGVIREQYF
13	TRBV29-1	TRBJ1-1	once	TRBD1	TGCAGCGTTGAGTCTGGGACAGTCACTGAAGCTTTCTTT	CSVESGTVTEAFF
15	TRBV7-9	TRBJ1-6	few	TRBD1	TGTGCCAGCAGCTTCCTGACAGGGGGTAATTCACCCCTCCACTTT	CASSFLTGGNSPLHF
15	TRBV27	TRBJ2-7	.	TRBD2	TGTGCCAGCAGTCCGGGGACTAGCGGGGCTTCCGAGCAGTACTTC	CASSPGTSGASEQYF
15	TRBV5-1	TRBJ2-1	.	TRBD2	TGCGCCAGCAGCGCCTCTAGCGGGGGATACAATGAGCAGTTCTTC	CASSASSGGYNEQFF
14	TRBV2	TRBJ2-7	.	TRBD2	TGTGCCAGCAGTACTAGCGGGGTCTCCTACGAGCAGTACTTC	CASSTSGVSYEQYF
13	TRBV29-1	TRBJ2-2	once	TRBD1	TGCAGCGGGACAGACAGGGATACCGGGGAGCTGTTTTTT	CSGTDRDTGELFF
16	TRBV5-1	TRBJ2-2	.	TRBD2	TGCGCCAGCAGCTTAGCGGGGATGGGTGACACCGGGGAGCTGTTTTTT	CASSLAGMGDTGELFF
15	TRBV9	TRBJ1-4	.	.	TGTGCCAGCAGCGGTCCGGGACAAGAAGGTGAAAAACTGTTTTTT	CASSGPGQEGEKLFF
11	TRBV13	TRBJ1-1	.	.	TGTGCCAGCAGTCTTAACACTGAAGCTTTCTTT	CASSLNTEAFF